This entry lists 4 T cell receptor beta chains sequenced from one sample in a study of blood T cell repertoires in COVID-19. Here immunoSEQ multiplex PCR was the method, and the copy in TCRdb shows in-frame clones only, minus some. The sample yields approximately 470,000 clones, roughly 90% seen once. The sequencing sample was made of PBMCs or T cells enriched from blood (not recorded which). Receptors were obtained from a young woman who had recovered from COVID-19.

As DNA, the CDR3 is TGTGCCATCATCTCCTGTGGGCGTATGTTTTCTGCGAACACCGGGGAGCTGTTTTTT. Amino acid sequence: CAIISCGRMFSANTGELFF. J is TRBJ2-2 and V is TRBV15; D gene uncertain. CDR3 size: 19 residues. Germline V gene data show CDR1 as LNHNV and CDR2 as YYDKDF (reference sequence). The germline V and J ends were trimmed by 10 bases and 0 bases, with 27 bases remaining between them.

The chain employs TRBV2 and TRBJ2-2; the D gene is possibly TRBD2 (6 bases). This CDR3 spans 13 amino acids. The V end lost 9 bases, the J end lost 4 bases, and 12 bases lay between the germline ends. Germline V lookup: CDR1 SNHLY, CDR2 FYNNEI. CDR3 residues: CARTGLGTGELFF. In nucleotides, the CDR3 is TGTGCCAGAACGGGACTGGGCACCGGGGAGCTGTTTTTT.

The genes are TRBV10-1 and TRBJ1-1, with D tentatively TRBD1 (5 bases). The ends were cut back, 8 bases at V and 8 bases at J, with 18 bases in the middle. Germline CDR1 is WNHNN and CDR2 is SYGVQD (reference sequence). This CDR3 spans 13 amino acids. CDR3 nucleotides: TGCGCCAGCGCTCCAGGGCCCGAAAAAGAAGCTTTCTTT. Residues: CASAPGPEKEAFF.

This chain connects TRBV28 to TRBJ1-4; TRBD1 aligns across 7 bases. V was pared by 6 bases and J by 4 bases, with 5 bases of the junction left unmatched. The CDR3 loop spans 14 amino acids. Per the germline V gene, CDR1 is MDHEN and CDR2 is SYDVKM. The CDR3 reads CASSRQGGNEKLFF. The CDR3 DNA sequence: TGTGCCAGCAGCCGACAGGGTGGTAATGAAAAACTGTTTTTT. Variable domain in full (rest from reference TRBV28 and TRBJ1-4): DVKVTQSSRYLVKRTGEKVFLECVQDMDHENMFWYRQDPGLGLRLIYFSYDVKMKEKGDIPEGYSVSREKKERFSLILESASTNQTSMYLCASSRQGGNEKLFFGSGTQLSVL.